This T cell receptor beta chain was documented in a study of CD8+ T cells in alopecia areata. Study background: For treated patients, severity scores reflected the percentage of scalp area affected.

This clone was observed a few times. TCR sequencing used cDNA made by reverse transcription of extracted RNA. Only in-frame clones appear in the TCRdb table, and some are missing; sequencing was by immunoSEQ multiplex PCR. In the table there are 160,000 or so clones, roughly 60% of which are singletons. Indicated treatment: oral pan-JAK inhibitor, 5-10 mg twice daily. Collected material from alopecia areata patients comprised lesional scalp punch biopsies and peripheral blood. This CDR3 is 16 amino acids long. V lost 4 bases, J lost 0 bases, and 8 bases stayed unmatched. Germline V gene sequence: CDR1 LGHNA, CDR2 YNFKEQ.

The source of this sequence is a human donor with alopecia areata. The sequencing here drew on CD4+ T cells sorted from blood, taken between weeks 55 and 70, from a patient treated with tofacitinib. The V gene is TRBV4-2, the J gene TRBJ2-5, with 7 bases that match TRBD2. CDR3 sequence reads: CASSPVISGYQETQYF. The CDR3 region has the DNA TGTGCCAGCAGCCCGGTCATTAGCGGGTACCAAGAGACCCAGTACTTC.